This is a list of T cell receptor beta chains from one sample in a study of blood T cells in healthy people across ages. One entry per CDR3 protein results from TCRdb running MiXCR on the 5' RACE reads. Altogether some 900,000 distinct CDR3 sequences are present, 29% being singletons, with the ten largest covering roughly 17%. Input material: blood. These receptors were obtained from a woman of 80 years or more in good health. The CDR3 runs from the conserved cysteine through the conserved F or W. A D gene is named only where the DNA matches it firmly. Only some rows state a clone size, as once, few, many or a class for expanded clones.

d_call: NA; v_call: TRBV20-1; clone_size: NA; j_call: TRBJ2-4; cdr3_aa: CSAIESRAKNIQYF; cdr3_nt: TGCAGTGCCATCGAGAGCAGAGCCAAAAACATTCAGTACTTC
d_call: NA; v_call: TRBV2; clone_size: NA; j_call: TRBJ1-4; cdr3_aa: CASSGQGVAEKLFF; cdr3_nt: TGTGCCAGCAGTGGCCAGGGAGTTGCGGAAAAACTGTTTTTT
d_call: TRBD1; v_call: TRBV6-5; clone_size: NA; j_call: TRBJ1-2; cdr3_aa: CASSSLPGQGAGGYGYTF; cdr3_nt: TGTGCCAGCAGTTCCCTCCCGGGACAGGGGGCTGGAGGCTATGGCTACACCTTC
d_call: NA; v_call: TRBV29-1; clone_size: NA; j_call: TRBJ2-3; cdr3_aa: CSVGGARRTDTQYF; cdr3_nt: TGCAGCGTTGGGGGGGCACGCAGGACAGATACGCAGTATTTT
d_call: NA; v_call: TRBV12-3/TRBV12-4; clone_size: NA; j_call: TRBJ1-1; cdr3_aa: CASSLKGGVTEAFF; cdr3_nt: TGTGCCAGCAGTTTAAAGGGCGGTGTCACTGAAGCTTTCTTT
d_call: TRBD2; v_call: TRBV28; clone_size: many; j_call: TRBJ2-7; cdr3_aa: CASTLLGGVRTIYEQYF; cdr3_nt: TGTGCCAGCACCCTTCTGGGGGGGGTAAGGACTATCTACGAGCAGTACTTC
d_call: NA; v_call: TRBV20-1; clone_size: NA; j_call: TRBJ2-5; cdr3_aa: CSARDWRAATQETQYF; cdr3_nt: TGCAGTGCTAGAGATTGGAGGGCCGCCACCCAAGAGACCCAGTACTTC
d_call: NA; v_call: TRBV21-1; clone_size: many; j_call: TRBJ2-5; cdr3_aa: CASSTRDGETQYF; cdr3_nt: TGTGCCAGCAGCACCCGGGATGGGGAGACCCAGTACTTC
d_call: NA; v_call: TRBV28; clone_size: many; j_call: TRBJ2-1; cdr3_aa: CASIPSPGRRARSYNEQFF; cdr3_nt: TGTGCCAGCATTCCAAGCCCCGGACGACGCGCAAGGTCCTACAATGAGCAGTTCTTC
d_call: NA; v_call: TRBV7-2; clone_size: many; j_call: TRBJ1-2; cdr3_aa: CASSSVAGKTTNYGYTF; cdr3_nt: TGTGCCAGCAGCTCAGTGGCAGGGAAGACCACTAACTATGGCTACACCTTC
d_call: NA; v_call: TRBV7-2; clone_size: many; j_call: TRBJ1-6; cdr3_aa: CASSLKSSYNSPLHF; cdr3_nt: TGTGCCAGCAGCTTAAAGAGCTCCTATAATTCACCCCTCCACTTT
d_call: TRBD1; v_call: TRBV2; clone_size: NA; j_call: TRBJ2-2; cdr3_aa: CASKTPPGQGAFTGELFF; cdr3_nt: TGTGCCAGCAAAACCCCTCCGGGACAGGGGGCTTTCACCGGGGAGCTGTTTTTT
d_call: NA; v_call: TRBV9; clone_size: NA; j_call: TRBJ2-1; cdr3_aa: CASSSGETQFF; cdr3_nt: TGTGCCAGTTCCTCGGGCGAGACCCAGTTCTTC
d_call: NA; v_call: TRBV5-1; clone_size: many; j_call: TRBJ2-5; cdr3_aa: CASSWTGLTQETQYF; cdr3_nt: TGCGCCAGCAGCTGGACCGGACTGACCCAAGAGACCCAGTACTTC
d_call: TRBD1; v_call: TRBV7-9; clone_size: few; j_call: TRBJ1-6; cdr3_aa: CASSLVVITGENSPLHF; cdr3_nt: TGTGCCAGCAGCTTAGTCGTTATTACAGGGGAAAATTCACCCCTCCACTTT
d_call: NA; v_call: TRBV30; clone_size: few; j_call: TRBJ1-2; cdr3_aa: CAWSYRATYGYTF; cdr3_nt: TGTGCCTGGTCCTACCGGGCCACATATGGCTACACCTTC
d_call: NA; v_call: TRBV18; clone_size: NA; j_call: TRBJ2-1; cdr3_aa: CASSPNGGSYNEQFF; cdr3_nt: TGTGCCAGCTCCCCCAACGGGGGTTCCTACAATGAGCAGTTCTTC
d_call: TRBD1; v_call: TRBV6-5; clone_size: many; j_call: TRBJ2-1; cdr3_aa: CASSPIGQGDRHEQFF; cdr3_nt: TGTGCCAGCAGTCCCATTGGACAGGGAGATAGGCATGAGCAGTTCTTC
d_call: TRBD2; v_call: TRBV4-3; clone_size: once; j_call: TRBJ2-7; cdr3_aa: CASSQVLLAASYEQYF; cdr3_nt: TGCGCCAGCAGCCAAGTCCTCCTAGCGGCCTCCTACGAGCAGTACTTC
d_call: TRBD1; v_call: TRBV6-6; clone_size: few; j_call: TRBJ2-1; cdr3_aa: CASSYSPQGVGNEQFF; cdr3_nt: TGTGCCAGCAGTTACTCTCCCCAGGGGGTAGGGAATGAGCAGTTCTTC
d_call: NA; v_call: TRBV7-2; clone_size: few; j_call: TRBJ1-4; cdr3_aa: CASSVGYSRGANEKLFF; cdr3_nt: TGTGCCAGCAGCGTCGGTTATTCTAGGGGCGCTAATGAAAAACTGTTTTTT
d_call: NA; v_call: TRBV4-2; clone_size: once; j_call: TRBJ1-2; cdr3_aa: CASSQDGGLNYGFTF; cdr3_nt: TGTGCCAGCAGCCAAGATGGGGGGCTAAACTATGGCTTCACCTTC
d_call: NA; v_call: TRBV7-9; clone_size: few; j_call: TRBJ2-2; cdr3_aa: CASRNSGNTGELFF; cdr3_nt: TGTGCCAGCAGGAATAGCGGGAACACCGGGGAGCTGTTTTTT
d_call: NA; v_call: TRBV11-3; clone_size: NA; j_call: TRBJ2-3; cdr3_aa: CASSFAQDGSTDTQYF; cdr3_nt: TGTGCCAGCAGCTTCGCCCAAGATGGAAGCACAGATACGCAGTATTTT
d_call: NA; v_call: TRBV20-1; clone_size: few; j_call: TRBJ1-4; cdr3_aa: CSARDGGGSTNEKLFF; cdr3_nt: TGCAGTGCTAGAGACGGCGGAGGATCAACTAATGAAAAACTGTTTTTT
d_call: NA; v_call: TRBV5-1; clone_size: NA; j_call: TRBJ1-4; cdr3_aa: CASSLMEGEKLFF; cdr3_nt: TGCGCCAGCAGCTTGATGGAGGGAGAAAAACTGTTTTTT
d_call: NA; v_call: TRBV20-1; clone_size: many; j_call: TRBJ2-5; cdr3_aa: CSASLLTPYQETQYF; cdr3_nt: TGCAGTGCTAGCCTTCTTACACCGTACCAAGAGACCCAGTACTTC
d_call: TRBD1; v_call: TRBV7-2; clone_size: many; j_call: TRBJ2-4; cdr3_aa: CASTPRQGGNIQYF; cdr3_nt: TGTGCCAGCACCCCAAGACAGGGTGGAAACATTCAGTACTTC
d_call: TRBD1; v_call: TRBV6-2/TRBV6-3; clone_size: many; j_call: TRBJ2-7; cdr3_aa: CASSFGTGSDEQYF; cdr3_nt: TGTGCCAGCAGTTTCGGGACAGGGTCGGACGAGCAGTACTTC
d_call: NA; v_call: TRBV5-1; clone_size: few; j_call: TRBJ2-1; cdr3_aa: CASSLGQNEQFF; cdr3_nt: TGCGCCAGCAGCTTGGGACAGAATGAGCAGTTCTTC
d_call: TRBD2; v_call: TRBV12-3/TRBV12-4; clone_size: many; j_call: TRBJ2-3; cdr3_aa: CASGDPGPGGGTDTQYF; cdr3_nt: TGTGCCAGCGGAGATCCCGGGCCGGGAGGGGGCACAGATACGCAGTATTTT
d_call: NA; v_call: TRBV13; clone_size: few; j_call: TRBJ1-6; cdr3_aa: CASSLTEAYNSPLHF; cdr3_nt: TGTGCCAGCAGCTTGACTGAGGCCTATAATTCACCCCTCCACTTT
d_call: NA; v_call: TRBV12-3/TRBV12-4; clone_size: NA; j_call: TRBJ1-6; cdr3_aa: CASSLGETPNSPLHF; cdr3_nt: TGTGCCAGCAGTTTAGGTGAGACACCTAATTCACCCCTCCACTTT
d_call: TRBD1; v_call: TRBV6-5; clone_size: few; j_call: TRBJ1-1; cdr3_aa: CASSYNPPTGGVSTEAFF; cdr3_nt: TGTGCCAGCAGTTACAACCCCCCGACAGGGGGAGTTTCCACTGAAGCTTTCTTT
d_call: TRBD1; v_call: TRBV18; clone_size: many; j_call: TRBJ2-5; cdr3_aa: CASSPPGTGVGETQYF; cdr3_nt: TGTGCCAGCTCACCACCCGGGACAGGGGTCGGGGAGACCCAGTACTTC
d_call: NA; v_call: TRBV2; clone_size: NA; j_call: TRBJ1-5; cdr3_aa: CASRNLQGINQPQHF; cdr3_nt: TGTGCCAGCAGGAATCTTCAGGGTATCAATCAGCCCCAGCATTTT
d_call: NA; v_call: TRBV2; clone_size: NA; j_call: TRBJ1-2; cdr3_aa: CASSELGASYGYTF; cdr3_nt: TGTGCCAGCAGTGAACTAGGGGCTAGCTATGGCTACACCTTC
d_call: NA; v_call: TRBV28; clone_size: NA; j_call: TRBJ2-7; cdr3_aa: CASSLDVVEYEQYF; cdr3_nt: TGTGCCAGCAGTTTGGACGTCGTGGAATACGAGCAGTACTTC
d_call: TRBD2; v_call: TRBV7-8; clone_size: many; j_call: TRBJ2-7; cdr3_aa: CASSLGLAENYEQYF; cdr3_nt: TGTGCCAGCAGCTTAGGACTAGCGGAGAATTACGAGCAGTACTTC
d_call: NA; v_call: TRBV20-1; clone_size: NA; j_call: TRBJ2-2; cdr3_aa: CSGGQTNTGELFF; cdr3_nt: TGCAGTGGAGGTCAGACAAACACCGGGGAGCTGTTTTTT
d_call: TRBD1; v_call: TRBV20-1; clone_size: few; j_call: TRBJ2-2; cdr3_aa: CSARAKGATGELFF; cdr3_nt: TGCAGTGCTAGAGCGAAGGGGGCGACCGGGGAGCTGTTTTTT
d_call: NA; v_call: TRBV7-2; clone_size: many; j_call: TRBJ2-7; cdr3_aa: CASSPGGFRQEKYF; cdr3_nt: TGTGCCAGCAGCCCGGGTGGTTTCCGACAGGAAAAGTACTTC
d_call: NA; v_call: TRBV2; clone_size: few; j_call: TRBJ1-2; cdr3_aa: CASSYPEGYTF; cdr3_nt: TGTGCCAGCAGTTACCCCGAAGGCTACACCTTC
d_call: TRBD1; v_call: TRBV4-1; clone_size: NA; j_call: TRBJ1-1; cdr3_aa: CASSQLDRGTEAFF; cdr3_nt: TGCGCCAGCAGCCAATTGGACAGGGGCACTGAAGCTTTCTTT
d_call: TRBD2; v_call: TRBV7-9; clone_size: NA; j_call: TRBJ2-3; cdr3_aa: CASSSGLAGATDTQYF; cdr3_nt: TGTGCCAGCAGCTCCGGACTAGCGGGGGCCACAGATACGCAGTATTTT
d_call: NA; v_call: TRBV6-2/TRBV6-3; clone_size: few; j_call: TRBJ2-1; cdr3_aa: CASSYGLGETRPYNEQFF; cdr3_nt: TGTGCCAGCAGTTACGGCCTGGGTGAAACCAGACCCTACAATGAGCAGTTCTTC
d_call: TRBD1; v_call: TRBV6-2/TRBV6-3; clone_size: few; j_call: TRBJ1-1; cdr3_aa: CASSSPGQGHSEAFF; cdr3_nt: TGTGCCAGCAGTTCACCGGGACAGGGGCACTCTGAAGCTTTCTTT
d_call: NA; v_call: TRBV12-3/TRBV12-4; clone_size: NA; j_call: TRBJ1-2; cdr3_aa: CSSSLFGKRQSNYGYTF; cdr3_nt: TGTTCCAGCAGCCTATTCGGTAAAAGACAATCTAACTATGGCTACACCTTC
d_call: TRBD1; v_call: TRBV7-9; clone_size: many; j_call: TRBJ2-3; cdr3_aa: CASSTRQGGTDTQYF; cdr3_nt: TGTGCCAGCAGCACCCGACAGGGTGGAACAGATACGCAGTATTTT
d_call: NA; v_call: TRBV21-1; clone_size: few; j_call: TRBJ1-4; cdr3_aa: CASRKSIGTGSEKLFF; cdr3_nt: TGTGCCAGCAGAAAAAGCATAGGAACAGGGAGTGAAAAACTGTTTTTT
d_call: TRBD2; v_call: TRBV6-5; clone_size: few; j_call: TRBJ2-7; cdr3_aa: CASSQSGGQINEQYF; cdr3_nt: TGTGCCAGCAGCCAAAGCGGGGGGCAAATCAATGAGCAGTACTTC
d_call: NA; v_call: TRBV20-1; clone_size: many; j_call: TRBJ2-7; cdr3_aa: CSARDLGGSEQYF; cdr3_nt: TGCAGTGCTAGAGACTTGGGGGGCAGCGAGCAGTACTTC
d_call: TRBD2; v_call: TRBV28; clone_size: few; j_call: TRBJ2-7; cdr3_aa: CASSPGGARHEQYF; cdr3_nt: TGTGCCAGCAGTCCGGGGGGGGCTCGCCACGAGCAGTACTTC
d_call: TRBD1; v_call: TRBV6-6; clone_size: many; j_call: TRBJ2-7; cdr3_aa: CASSYTSTGQYEQYF; cdr3_nt: TGTGCCAGCAGTTACACTTCGACAGGGCAGTACGAGCAGTACTTC
d_call: NA; v_call: TRBV7-2; clone_size: NA; j_call: TRBJ2-7; cdr3_aa: CASSLAGLFYEQYF; cdr3_nt: TGTGCCAGCAGCTTAGCGGGACTTTTCTACGAGCAGTACTTC
d_call: NA; v_call: TRBV12-3/TRBV12-4; clone_size: once; j_call: TRBJ2-5; cdr3_aa: CASSLGGGLEETQYF; cdr3_nt: TGTGCCAGCAGTCTTGGGGGGGGGCTGGAGGAGACCCAGTACTTC
d_call: TRBD1; v_call: TRBV20-1; clone_size: many; j_call: TRBJ2-7; cdr3_aa: CSARGDTGTGYEQYF; cdr3_nt: TGCAGTGCTAGAGGGGATACCGGGACAGGCTACGAGCAGTACTTC
d_call: NA; v_call: TRBV20-1; clone_size: NA; j_call: TRBJ2-3; cdr3_aa: CSAVRGSTDTQYF; cdr3_nt: TGCAGTGCTGTACGAGGTAGCACAGATACGCAGTATTTT